Listed below are T cell receptor beta chains from one sample, sequenced in a study of blood T cell repertoires in COVID-19. Produced via immunoSEQ multiplex PCR; TCRdb's table is partial and in-frame only. The sample consists of fewer than 200,000 clones, approximately 85% of them appearing once. Sequences were obtained from peripheral blood. Every receptor here comes from a man aged 40-49 years who had recovered from COVID-19. Both conserved end residues are part of each CDR3. The order of the fields is CDR3 protein, CDR3 DNA, J gene, D gene, clone size, V gene. D genes are given only for firm matches. The size of a clone is reported for some rows only, either as once, few or many, or as a class for expanded clones.

CASSFRLAVYNEQFF TGTGCCAGCAGCTTCAGACTAGCGGTCTACAATGAGCAGTTCTTC TRBJ2-1 TRBD2 NA TRBV5-4
CASSRGQGISNQPQHF TGTGCCAGCTCTCGGGGACAGGGAATTAGTAATCAGCCCCAGCATTTT TRBJ1-5 TRBD1 NA TRBV18
CASSGERGQGTEAFF TGTGCCAGCAGCGGGGAAAGAGGGCAGGGGACTGAAGCTTTCTTT TRBJ1-1 NA once TRBV4-2
CASSVGEGRYEQYF TGTGCCAGCAGCGTAGGGGAGGGGCGCTACGAGCAGTACTTC TRBJ2-7 TRBD2 NA TRBV9
CASSQNYFTGELFF TGTGCCAGCAGCCAAAACTACTTCACCGGGGAGCTGTTTTTT TRBJ2-2 NA NA TRBV3-1/TRBV3-2
CASSGGDTISSYEQYF TGCGCCAGCAGCGGGGGGGATACGATCAGCTCCTACGAGCAGTACTTC TRBJ2-7 TRBD2 NA TRBV5-1
CASSVGILRNEQFF TGTGCCAGCAGCGTAGGAATCTTGCGGAATGAGCAGTTCTTC TRBJ2-1 NA NA TRBV9
CAWSGQHNEKLFF TGTGCCTGGAGTGGACAGCATAATGAAAAACTGTTTTTT TRBJ1-4 NA NA TRBV30
CASSQDLGGNTEAFF TGCGCCAGCAGCCAAGATTTAGGGGGAAACACTGAAGCTTTCTTT TRBJ1-1 NA NA TRBV4-3
CASSSVISGAFTDTQYF TGTGCCAGCAGCTCCGTGATTAGCGGGGCTTTCACAGATACGCAGTATTTT TRBJ2-3 TRBD2 NA TRBV7-2
CASSLDRYNEQFF TGTGCCAGCAGTTTGGACAGATACAATGAGCAGTTCTTC TRBJ2-1 NA NA TRBV6-2/TRBV6-3
CASGLPPQAGGRYEQYF TGTGCTAGTGGTTTGCCCCCACAAGCGGGAGGACGGTACGAGCAGTACTTC TRBJ2-7 TRBD2 NA TRBV12-5
CASSWDSYNSPLHF TGTGCCAGCAGTTGGGACAGCTATAATTCACCCCTCCACTTT TRBJ1-6 TRBD1 once TRBV6-5
CASSIGGAGANVLTF TGTGCCAGTAGTATAGGGGGAGCTGGGGCCAACGTCCTGACTTTC TRBJ2-6 NA NA TRBV19